Presented here are 3 T cell receptor beta chains from one specimen sequenced in a study of blood T cell repertoires in COVID-19. The repertoire was sequenced with immunoSEQ multiplex PCR; TCRdb's copy has only in-frame clones and lacks some. Here the sample spans 150,000 or so clones, approximately 82% being singletons. Sequenced material: peripheral blood. The receptors stem from a human donor with acute or convalescent COVID-19. The donor label of this sample is uncertain.

The chain employs TRBV18 and TRBJ1-1; TRBD1 aligns across 7 bases. The CDR3 is 13 amino acids. V dropped 4 bases and J dropped 8; count of bases not matched to a gene: 7. Germline loops: CDR1 KGHSH, CDR2 LQKENI. This CDR3 is CASSQQGTLEAFF. DNA for the CDR3: TGTGCCAGCTCACAACAGGGGACTCTGGAAGCTTTCTTT. Combining the CDR3 with reference TRBV18 and TRBJ1-1 gives the whole variable domain NAGVMQNPRHLVRRRGQEARLRCSPMKGHSHVYWYRQLPEEGLKFMVYLQKENIIDESGMPKERFSAEFPKEGPSILRIQQVVRGDSAAYFCASSQQGTLEAFFGQGTRLTVV.

V is TRBV7-2 and J is TRBJ1-2; 9 bases agree with TRBD1. Losses at the gene ends were 5 bases for V and 4 bases for J; bases not matched to a gene: 11. This CDR3 is built from 16 residues. Germline lookup yields CDR1 SGHTA and CDR2 FQGNSA. CDR3 nucleotides: TGTGCCAGCAGCCCTAGGACAGGGGTTGGTCCCTATGGCTACACCTTC. As protein: CASSPRTGVGPYGYTF.

This sequence joins TRBV5-8 and TRBJ1-5; D unclear. The length of the CDR3 is 15 residues. CDR1 is SGHTS, CDR2 YDEGEE, per germline. V was trimmed by 5 bases and J by 5 bases, leaving 17 bases between them. DNA of the CDR3: TGTGCCAGCAGTCCGAAGGCACAGAGGGATCAGCCCCAGCATTTT. Residues: CASSPKAQRDQPQHF.